The 7 T cell receptor beta chains listed next were all sequenced from one sample in a study of shared clonotypes between healthy human individuals. Only in-frame clones appear in the TCRdb table, and some are missing; sequencing was by immunoSEQ multiplex PCR. The sample gives about 92,000 clones, around half of which show up once; approximately 16% is in the top ten. Sequenced input: PBMCs. These receptors all stem from a woman aged 40 to 49 in good health. Some clones in this sample may be carry-over from other donors' samples.

Points on this clone: Other DNA sequences in this specimen translate into the identical CDR3. The genes are TRBV7-9 and TRBJ2-7; D perhaps matches TRBD2 (5 bases). There are 12 residues in the CDR3. V was pared by 3 bases and J by 3 bases, with 6 bases between. Germline loops: CDR1 SEHNR, CDR2 FQNEAQ (reference sequence). CDR3 residues: CASSLSGYEQYF. CDR3 DNA: TGTGCCAGCAGCTTGAGCGGCTACGAGCAGTACTTC.

This clone has just a few counts. The genes are TRBV7-8 and TRBJ2-7, with D possibly being TRBD1 or TRBD2 (6 bases each). The V end was cut by 3 bases, the J end by 0 bases, with 12 bases between. Per the germline V gene, CDR1 is SGHVS and CDR2 is FQNEAQ. The CDR3 runs to 15 residues. CDR3 protein: CASSFRGHSSYEQYF. CDR3 DNA: TGTGCCAGCAGCTTCCGGGGGCACAGCTCCTACGAGCAGTACTTC.

The J gene is TRBJ2-4, the V gene TRBV28; a possible D gene is TRBD1 (5 bases). Trimming took off 8 bases at V and 4 bases at J, with 12 bases between the two ends. CDR3 length: 13 amino acids. From germline, CDR1 is MDHEN and CDR2 SYDVKM. The CDR3 coding sequence is TGTGCCAGCGACAGTGGACGGAAAAACATTCAGTACTTC. Encoded protein: CASDSGRKNIQYF.

This clone was seen a handful of times. Compared with germline, one end of the junction differs, possibly owing to a read error. The V gene is TRBV28, the J gene TRBJ1-4; maybe TRBD1 (6 bases). The CDR3 has 12 amino acids. CDR1 and CDR2 (germline): MDHEN, SYDVKM. CDR3 residues: CACSLWEGELFF. In DNA form, the CDR3 reads TGTGCCTGCAGTTTATGGGAGGGGGAACTGTTTTTT. Combining the CDR3 with reference TRBV28 and TRBJ1-4 gives the whole variable domain DVKVTQSSRYLVKRTGEKVFLECVQDMDHENMFWYRQDPGLGLRLIYFSYDVKMKEKGDIPEGYSVSREKKERFSLILESASTNQTSMYLCACSLWEGELFFGSGTQLSVL.

This clone was counted a single time. The rearrangement links TRBV6-1 to TRBJ2-7, with D possibly being TRBD1 (5 bases). There are 12 residues in the CDR3. V lost 3 bases and J 4 bases, leaving 7 bases between the germline ends. Germline V lookup: CDR1 MNHNS, CDR2 SASEGT. In DNA form, the CDR3 reads TGTGCCAGCAGTGATCAGGGATACGAGCAGTACTTC. Its protein product is CASSDQGYEQYF.

The rearrangement joins TRBV5-1 to TRBJ2-5; no clear D. The DNA end lines up better with TRBJ2-7; the J call may be wrong. CDR3 length equals 15 residues. Germline-derived CDR1 and CDR2 are SGHRS and YFSETQ. The CDR3 loop reads CASSWEATVTYEQYF. CDR3 coding DNA: TGCGCCAGCAGCTGGGAAGCTACAGTTACCTACGAGCAGTACTTC.

In its sample, this clone was seen once. V is TRBV27 and J is TRBJ2-1; D is ambiguous. Trimming cost V 7 bases and J 5 bases, with 15 bases left between them. The CDR3 runs 14 residues. Germline V lookup: CDR1 MNHEY, CDR2 SMNVEV (reference sequence). The CDR3 nucleotides read TGTGCCAGCACCGGGTCCCTAGGGCACAATGAGCAGTTCTTC. Its translation is CASTGSLGHNEQFF.